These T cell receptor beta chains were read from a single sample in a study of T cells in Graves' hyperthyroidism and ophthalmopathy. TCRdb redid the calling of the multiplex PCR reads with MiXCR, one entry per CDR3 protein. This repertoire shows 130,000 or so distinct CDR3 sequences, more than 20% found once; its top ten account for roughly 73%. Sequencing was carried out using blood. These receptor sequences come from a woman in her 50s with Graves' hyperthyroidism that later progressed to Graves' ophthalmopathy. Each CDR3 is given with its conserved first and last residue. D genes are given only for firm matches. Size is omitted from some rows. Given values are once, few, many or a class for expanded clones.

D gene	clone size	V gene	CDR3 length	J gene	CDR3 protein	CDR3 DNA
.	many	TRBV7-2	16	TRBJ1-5	CASSLWGGRGNQPQHF	TGTGCCAGCAGCTTATGGGGGGGCAGGGGCAATCAGCCCCAGCATTTT
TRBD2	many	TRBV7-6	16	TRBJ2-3	CASSPIAGGGTDTQYF	TGTGCCAGCAGCCCTATAGCGGGAGGAGGCACAGATACGCAGTATTTT
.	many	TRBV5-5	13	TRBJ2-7	CASRRDSNYEQYF	TGTGCCAGCAGGCGGGACAGCAACTACGAGCAGTACTTC
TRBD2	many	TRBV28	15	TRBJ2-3	CASKIAGKSTDTQYF	TGTGCCAGCAAAATAGCGGGAAAGAGCACAGATACGCAGTATTTT
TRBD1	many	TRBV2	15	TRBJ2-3	CASSPQGAGTDTQYF	TGTGCCAGCAGTCCACAGGGGGCGGGCACAGATACGCAGTATTTT
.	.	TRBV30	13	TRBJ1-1	CAWSQQGNTEAFF	TGTGCCTGGAGTCAACAGGGGAACACTGAAGCTTTCTTT
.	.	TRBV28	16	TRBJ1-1	CASTSETHLPNTEAFF	TGTGCCAGCACCTCCGAGACCCATCTACCGAACACTGAAGCTTTCTTT
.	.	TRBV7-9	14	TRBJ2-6	CASSSPGLTNVLTF	TGTGCCAGCAGCTCTCCCGGGCTGACCAACGTCCTGACTTTC
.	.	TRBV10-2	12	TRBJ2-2	CASRTITGELFF	TGCGCCAGCAGGACTATCACCGGGGAGCTGTTTTTT
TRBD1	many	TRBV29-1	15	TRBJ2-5	CSVGRTGGIQETQYF	TGCAGCGTTGGGAGGACAGGGGGTATACAAGAGACCCAGTACTTC
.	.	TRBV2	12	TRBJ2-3	CASSEGADTQYF	TGTGCCAGCAGTGAGGGGGCAGATACGCAGTATTTT
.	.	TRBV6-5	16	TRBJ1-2	CASSYSSFGAPGDYTF	TGTGCCAGCAGTTACTCGTCTTTCGGGGCGCCGGGAGACTACACCTTC
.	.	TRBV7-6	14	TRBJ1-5	CASSPTGGNQPQHF	TGTGCCAGCAGCCCTACCGGGGGCAATCAGCCCCAGCATTTT
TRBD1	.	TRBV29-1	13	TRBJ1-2	CSVRQGLSYGYTF	TGCAGCGTGAGACAGGGTCTAAGCTATGGCTACACCTTC
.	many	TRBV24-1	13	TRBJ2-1	CATSDQGYNEQFF	TGTGCCACCAGTGATCAGGGCTACAATGAGCAGTTCTTC
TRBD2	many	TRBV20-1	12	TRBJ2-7	CSAPKGTNEQYF	TGCAGTGCCCCCAAGGGGACTAACGAGCAGTACTTC
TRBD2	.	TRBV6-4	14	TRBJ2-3	CASSPAGGTDTQYF	TGTGCCAGCAGCCCAGCGGGAGGGACAGATACGCAGTATTTT
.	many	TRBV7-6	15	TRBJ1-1	CASSPGQGRNTEAFF	TGTGCCAGCAGCCCGGGCCAGGGGAGGAACACTGAAGCTTTCTTT
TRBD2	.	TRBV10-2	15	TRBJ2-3	CASSESAGASDTQYF	TGCGCCAGCAGTGAGTCGGCGGGAGCCTCAGATACGCAGTATTTT
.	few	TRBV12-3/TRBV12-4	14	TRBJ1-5	CASSYGESDQPQHF	TGTGCCAGCAGTTACGGGGAGTCAGATCAGCCCCAGCATTTT